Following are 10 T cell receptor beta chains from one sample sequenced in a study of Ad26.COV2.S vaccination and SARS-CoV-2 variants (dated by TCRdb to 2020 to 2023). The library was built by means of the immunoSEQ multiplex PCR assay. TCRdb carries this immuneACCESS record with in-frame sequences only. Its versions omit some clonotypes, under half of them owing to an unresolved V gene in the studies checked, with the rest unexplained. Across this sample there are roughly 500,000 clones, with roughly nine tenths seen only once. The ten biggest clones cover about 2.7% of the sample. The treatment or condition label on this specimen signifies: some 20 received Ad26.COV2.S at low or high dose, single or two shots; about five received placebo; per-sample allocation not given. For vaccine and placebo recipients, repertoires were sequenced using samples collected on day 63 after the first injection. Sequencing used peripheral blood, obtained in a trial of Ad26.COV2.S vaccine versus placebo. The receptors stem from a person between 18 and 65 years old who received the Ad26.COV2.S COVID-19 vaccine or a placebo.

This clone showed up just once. DNA of the CDR3: TGTGCCAGCTCATGGGGGATTATGAACACTGAAGCTTTCTTT. Translation gives CASSWGIMNTEAFF. This chain connects TRBV18 to TRBJ1-1; possibly TRBD1 for D (5 bases). Germline-derived CDR1 and CDR2 are KGHSH and LQKENI. The CDR3 loop spans 14 amino acids. Trimming took off 5 bases at V and 0 bases at J, with 10 bases between the two ends. Supplemented by reference TRBV18 and TRBJ1-1, the full variable domain reads NAGVMQNPRHLVRRRGQEARLRCSPMKGHSHVYWYRQLPEEGLKFMVYLQKENIIDESGMPKERFSAEFPKEGPSILRIQQVVRGDSAAYFCASSWGIMNTEAFFGQGTRLTVV.

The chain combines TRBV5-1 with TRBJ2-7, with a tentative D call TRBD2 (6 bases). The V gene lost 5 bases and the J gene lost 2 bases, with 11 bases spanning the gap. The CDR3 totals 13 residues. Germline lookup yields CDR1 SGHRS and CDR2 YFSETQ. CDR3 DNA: TGCGCCAGCAGTGGGGGGTTACCCTACGAGCAGTACTTC. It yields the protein CASSGGLPYEQYF.

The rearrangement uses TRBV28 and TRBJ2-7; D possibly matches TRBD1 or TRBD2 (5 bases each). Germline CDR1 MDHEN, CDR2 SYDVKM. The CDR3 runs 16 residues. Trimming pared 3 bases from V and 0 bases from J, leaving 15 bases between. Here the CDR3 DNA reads TGTGCCAGCAGTTTTAGTCCCGGGACGGGCTCCTACGAGCAGTACTTC. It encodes CASSFSPGTGSYEQYF.

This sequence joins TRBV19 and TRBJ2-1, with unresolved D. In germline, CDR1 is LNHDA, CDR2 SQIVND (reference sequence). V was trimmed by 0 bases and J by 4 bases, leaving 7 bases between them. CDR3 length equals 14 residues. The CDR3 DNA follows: TGTGCCAGTAGTATAGACGCTGCTTACAATGAGCAGTTCTTC. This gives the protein CASSIDAAYNEQFF. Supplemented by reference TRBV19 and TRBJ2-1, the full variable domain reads DGGITQSPKYLFRKEGQNVTLSCEQNLNHDAMYWYRQDPGQGLRLIYYSQIVNDFQKGDIAEGYSVSREKKESFPLTVTSAQKNPTAFYLCASSIDAAYNEQFFGPGTRLTVL.

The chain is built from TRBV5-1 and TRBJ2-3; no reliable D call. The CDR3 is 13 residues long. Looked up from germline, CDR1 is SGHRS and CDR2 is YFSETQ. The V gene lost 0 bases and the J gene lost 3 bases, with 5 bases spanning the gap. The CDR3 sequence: CASSLASTDTQYF. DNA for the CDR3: TGCGCCAGCAGCTTGGCCTCGACAGATACGCAGTATTTT.

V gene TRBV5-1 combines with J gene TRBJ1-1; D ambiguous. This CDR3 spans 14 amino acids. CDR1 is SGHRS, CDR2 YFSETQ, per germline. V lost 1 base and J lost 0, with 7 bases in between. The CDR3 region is CASSLQRMNTEAFF. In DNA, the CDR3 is TGCGCCAGCAGCTTGCAACGGATGAACACTGAAGCTTTCTTT.

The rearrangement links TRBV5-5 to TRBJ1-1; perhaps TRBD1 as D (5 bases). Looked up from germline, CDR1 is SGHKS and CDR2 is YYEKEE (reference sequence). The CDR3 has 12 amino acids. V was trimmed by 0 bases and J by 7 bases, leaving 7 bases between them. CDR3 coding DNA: TGTGCCAGCAGCTTGGAGGGGCTTGAAGCTTTCTTT. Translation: CASSLEGLEAFF.

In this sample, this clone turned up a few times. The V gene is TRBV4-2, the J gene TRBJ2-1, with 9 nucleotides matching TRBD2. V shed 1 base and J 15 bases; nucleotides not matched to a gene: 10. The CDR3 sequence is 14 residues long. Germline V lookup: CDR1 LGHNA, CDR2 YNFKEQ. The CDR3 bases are TGTGCCAGCAGCCAAGGGGCGGGGGGGCCTTCTGTGTTCTTC. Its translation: CASSQGAGGPSVFF.

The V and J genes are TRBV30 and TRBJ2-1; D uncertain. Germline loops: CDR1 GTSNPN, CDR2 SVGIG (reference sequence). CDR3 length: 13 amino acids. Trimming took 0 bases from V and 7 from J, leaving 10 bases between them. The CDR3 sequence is CAWSVLFGNEQFF. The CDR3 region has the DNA TGTGCCTGGAGTGTACTTTTCGGGAATGAGCAGTTCTTC.

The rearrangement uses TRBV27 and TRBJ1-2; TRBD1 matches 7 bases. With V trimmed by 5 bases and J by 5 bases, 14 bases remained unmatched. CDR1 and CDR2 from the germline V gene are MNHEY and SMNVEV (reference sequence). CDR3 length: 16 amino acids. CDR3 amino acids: CASSPQTGYRVYGYTF. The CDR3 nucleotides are TGTGCCAGCAGTCCTCAGACAGGGTACCGGGTTTATGGCTACACCTTC.